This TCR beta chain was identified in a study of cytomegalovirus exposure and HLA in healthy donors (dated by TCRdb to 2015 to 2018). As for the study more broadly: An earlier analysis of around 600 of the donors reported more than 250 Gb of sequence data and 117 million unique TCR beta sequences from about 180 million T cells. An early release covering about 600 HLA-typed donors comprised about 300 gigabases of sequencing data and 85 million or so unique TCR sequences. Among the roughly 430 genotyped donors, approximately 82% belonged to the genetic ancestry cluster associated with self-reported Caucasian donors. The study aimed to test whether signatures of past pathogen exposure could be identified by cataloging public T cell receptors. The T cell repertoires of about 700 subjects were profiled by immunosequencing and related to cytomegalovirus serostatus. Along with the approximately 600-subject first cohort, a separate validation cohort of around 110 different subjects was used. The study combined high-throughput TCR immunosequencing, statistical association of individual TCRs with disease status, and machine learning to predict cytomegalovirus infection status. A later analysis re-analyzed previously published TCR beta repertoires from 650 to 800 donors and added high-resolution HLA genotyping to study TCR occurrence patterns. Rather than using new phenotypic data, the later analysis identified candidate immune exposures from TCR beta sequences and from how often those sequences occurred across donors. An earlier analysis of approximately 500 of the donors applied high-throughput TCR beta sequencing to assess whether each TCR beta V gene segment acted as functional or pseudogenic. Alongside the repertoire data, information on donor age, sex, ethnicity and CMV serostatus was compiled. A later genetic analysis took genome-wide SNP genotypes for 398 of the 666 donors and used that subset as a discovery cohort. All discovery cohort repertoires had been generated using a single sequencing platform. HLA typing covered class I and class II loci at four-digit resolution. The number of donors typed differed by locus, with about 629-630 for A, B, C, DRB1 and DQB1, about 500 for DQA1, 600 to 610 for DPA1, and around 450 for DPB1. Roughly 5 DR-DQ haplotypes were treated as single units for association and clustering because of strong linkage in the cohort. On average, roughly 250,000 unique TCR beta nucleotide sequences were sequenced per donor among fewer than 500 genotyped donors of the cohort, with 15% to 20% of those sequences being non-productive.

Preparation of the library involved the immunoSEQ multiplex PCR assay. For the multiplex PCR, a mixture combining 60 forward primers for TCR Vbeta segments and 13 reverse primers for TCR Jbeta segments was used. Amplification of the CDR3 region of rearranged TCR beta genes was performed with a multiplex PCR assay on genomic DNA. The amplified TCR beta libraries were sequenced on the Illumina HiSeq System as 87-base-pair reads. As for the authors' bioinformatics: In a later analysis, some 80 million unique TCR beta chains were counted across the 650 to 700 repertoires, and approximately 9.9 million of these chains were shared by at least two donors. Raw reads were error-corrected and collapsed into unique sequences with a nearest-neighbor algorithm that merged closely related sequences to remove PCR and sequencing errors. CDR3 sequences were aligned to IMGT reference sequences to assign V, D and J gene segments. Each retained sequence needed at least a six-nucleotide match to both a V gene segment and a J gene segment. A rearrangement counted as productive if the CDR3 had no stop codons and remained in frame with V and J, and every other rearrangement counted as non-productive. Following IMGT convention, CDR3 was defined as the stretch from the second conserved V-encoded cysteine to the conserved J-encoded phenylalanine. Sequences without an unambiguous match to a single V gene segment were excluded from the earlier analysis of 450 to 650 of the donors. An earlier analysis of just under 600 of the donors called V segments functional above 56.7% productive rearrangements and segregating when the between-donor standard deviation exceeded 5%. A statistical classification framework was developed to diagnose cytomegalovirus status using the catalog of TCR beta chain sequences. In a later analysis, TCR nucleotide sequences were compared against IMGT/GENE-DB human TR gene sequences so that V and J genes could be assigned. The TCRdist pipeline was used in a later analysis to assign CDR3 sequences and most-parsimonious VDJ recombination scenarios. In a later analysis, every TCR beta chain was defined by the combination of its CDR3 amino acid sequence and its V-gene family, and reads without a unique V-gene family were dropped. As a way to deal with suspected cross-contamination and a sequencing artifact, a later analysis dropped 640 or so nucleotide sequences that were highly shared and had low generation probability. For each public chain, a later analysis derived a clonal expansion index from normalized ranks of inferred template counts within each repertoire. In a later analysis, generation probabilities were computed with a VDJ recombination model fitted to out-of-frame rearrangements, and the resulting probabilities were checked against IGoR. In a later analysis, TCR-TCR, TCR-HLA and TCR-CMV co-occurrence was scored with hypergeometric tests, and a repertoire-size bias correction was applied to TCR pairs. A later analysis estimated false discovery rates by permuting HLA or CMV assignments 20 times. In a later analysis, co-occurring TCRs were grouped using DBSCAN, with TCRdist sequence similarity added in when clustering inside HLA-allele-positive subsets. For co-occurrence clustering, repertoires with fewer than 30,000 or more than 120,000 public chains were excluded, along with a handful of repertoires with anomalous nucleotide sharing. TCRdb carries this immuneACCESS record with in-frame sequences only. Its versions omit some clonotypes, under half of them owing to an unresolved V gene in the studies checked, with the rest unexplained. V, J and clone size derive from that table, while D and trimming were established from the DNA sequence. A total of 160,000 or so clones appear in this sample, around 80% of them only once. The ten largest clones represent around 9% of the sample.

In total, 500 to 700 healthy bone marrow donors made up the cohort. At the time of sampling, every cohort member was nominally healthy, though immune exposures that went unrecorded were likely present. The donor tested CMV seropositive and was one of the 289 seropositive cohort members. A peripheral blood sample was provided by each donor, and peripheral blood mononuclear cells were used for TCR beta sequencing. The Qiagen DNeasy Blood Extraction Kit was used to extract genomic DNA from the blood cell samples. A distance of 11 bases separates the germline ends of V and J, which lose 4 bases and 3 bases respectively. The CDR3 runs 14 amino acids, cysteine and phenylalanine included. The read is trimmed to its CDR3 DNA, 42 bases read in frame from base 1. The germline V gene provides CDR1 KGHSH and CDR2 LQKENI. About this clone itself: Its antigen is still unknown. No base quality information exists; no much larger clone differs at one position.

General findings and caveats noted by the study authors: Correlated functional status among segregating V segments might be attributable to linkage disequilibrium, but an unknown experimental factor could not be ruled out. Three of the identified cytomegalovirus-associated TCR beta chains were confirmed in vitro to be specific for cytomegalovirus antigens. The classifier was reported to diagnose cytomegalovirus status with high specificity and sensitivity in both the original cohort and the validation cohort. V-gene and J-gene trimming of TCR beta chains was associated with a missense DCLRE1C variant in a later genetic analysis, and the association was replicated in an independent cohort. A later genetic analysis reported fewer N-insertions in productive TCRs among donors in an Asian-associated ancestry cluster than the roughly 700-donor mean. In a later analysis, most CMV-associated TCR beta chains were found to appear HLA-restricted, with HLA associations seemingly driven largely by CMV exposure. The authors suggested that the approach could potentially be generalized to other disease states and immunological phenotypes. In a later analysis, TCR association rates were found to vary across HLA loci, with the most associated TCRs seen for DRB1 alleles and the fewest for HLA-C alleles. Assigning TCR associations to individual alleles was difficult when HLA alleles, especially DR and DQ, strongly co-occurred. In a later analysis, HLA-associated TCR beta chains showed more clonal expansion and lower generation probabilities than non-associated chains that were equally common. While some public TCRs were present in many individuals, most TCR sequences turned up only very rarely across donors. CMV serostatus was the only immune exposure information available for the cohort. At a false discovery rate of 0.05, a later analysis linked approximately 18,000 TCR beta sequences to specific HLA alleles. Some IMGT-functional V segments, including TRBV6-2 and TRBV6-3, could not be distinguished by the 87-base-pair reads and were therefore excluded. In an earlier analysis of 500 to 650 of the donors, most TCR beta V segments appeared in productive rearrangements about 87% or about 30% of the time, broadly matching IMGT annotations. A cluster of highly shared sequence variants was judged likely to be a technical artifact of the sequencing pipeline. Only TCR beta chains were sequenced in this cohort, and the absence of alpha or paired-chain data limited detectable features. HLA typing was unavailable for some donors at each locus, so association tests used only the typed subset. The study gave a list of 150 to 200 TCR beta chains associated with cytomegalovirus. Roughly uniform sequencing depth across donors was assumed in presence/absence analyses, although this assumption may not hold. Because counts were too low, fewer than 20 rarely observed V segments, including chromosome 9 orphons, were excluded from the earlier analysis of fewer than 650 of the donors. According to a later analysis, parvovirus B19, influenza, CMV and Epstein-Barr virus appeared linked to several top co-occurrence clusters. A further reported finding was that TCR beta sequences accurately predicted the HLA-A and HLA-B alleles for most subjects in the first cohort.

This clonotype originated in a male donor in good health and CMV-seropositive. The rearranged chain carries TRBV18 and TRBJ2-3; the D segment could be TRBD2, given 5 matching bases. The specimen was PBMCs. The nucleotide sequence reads TGTGCCAGCTCACAGACCGGAGGAACAGATACGCAGTATTTT. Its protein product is CASSQTGGTDTQYF.